These T cell receptor beta chains were read from a single sample in a study of OX40 agonist ivuxolimab in advanced cancers. Sequenced by immunoSEQ multiplex PCR; TCRdb stores in-frame clones only, minus some. The table lists roughly 80,000 clones, around nine tenths of them singletons, with under 0.8% in the top ten. Sample: CD4+ or CD8+ T cells sorted from blood, taken in a trial of the OX40 agonist ivuxolimab. Receptors were obtained from an adult with an advanced solid tumor such as melanoma, head and neck, liver or kidney cancer. CDR3s include the opening cysteine and the closing phenylalanine or tryptophan. Fields, in order: clone size, D gene, V gene, J gene, CDR3 protein, CDR3 DNA. The D gene is left open where the match is weak. Clone size is shown for a subset of rows, as once, few, many or a class of expanded clone.

>few|-|TRBV2|TRBJ1-5
CASSGTDRNQPQHF
TGTGCCAGCAGTGGTACGGACAGAAATCAGCCCCAGCATTTT
>-|-|TRBV6-6|TRBJ1-1
CASSFDTSNTEAFF
TGTGCCAGCAGTTTTGACACGTCGAACACTGAAGCTTTCTTT
>-|-|TRBV6-5|TRBJ1-1
CASSYPSNAAEAFF
TGTGCCAGCAGCTACCCATCTAACGCGGCTGAAGCTTTCTTT
>-|-|TRBV11-2|TRBJ1-5
CASSSNPSGSNQPQHF
TGTGCCAGCAGCTCTAACCCGTCGGGAAGCAATCAGCCCCAGCATTTT
>-|TRBD1|TRBV10-3|TRBJ1-2
CAISSPGTGYYGYTF
TGTGCCATCAGTAGTCCCGGGACAGGGTACTATGGCTACACCTTC
>-|-|TRBV6-1|TRBJ2-7
CASSERIYEQYF
TGTGCCAGCAGTGAAAGGATCTACGAGCAGTACTTC
>few|-|TRBV30|TRBJ1-1
CAWRIGGPNTEAFF
TGTGCCTGGAGAATCGGGGGACCGAACACTGAAGCTTTCTTT
>-|TRBD2|TRBV4-1|TRBJ2-3
CASSQDKAGVRYF
TGCGCCAGCAGCCAAGATAAGGCGGGGGTTCGGTATTTT
>-|TRBD1|TRBV6-6|TRBJ2-5
CASSRGRGTGEETQYF
TGTGCCAGCAGTAGAGGTCGGGGGACAGGAGAAGAGACCCAGTACTTC
>-|TRBD1|TRBV30|TRBJ1-2
CAWNLPGQGNYGYTF
TGTGCCTGGAACCTTCCGGGACAGGGAAACTATGGCTACACCTTC
>-|-|TRBV9|TRBJ2-2
CASSGQRTGELFF
TGTGCCAGCAGCGGACAGCGGACCGGGGAGCTGTTTTTT
>-|TRBD2|TRBV10-3|TRBJ2-3
CAISREADTQYF
TGTGCCATCTCCCGGGAGGCGGATACGCAGTATTTT
>-|-|TRBV9|TRBJ2-1
CASSVVSSSYNEQFF
TGTGCCAGCAGCGTAGTCTCCAGCTCCTACAATGAGCAGTTCTTC
>-|-|TRBV30|TRBJ1-5
CAWSADSNQPQHF
TGTGCCTGGAGTGCAGATAGCAATCAGCCCCAGCATTTT
>-|TRBD1|TRBV9|TRBJ1-3
CASSVDTGAGNTIYF
TGTGCCAGCAGCGTAGATACAGGGGCTGGAAACACCATATATTTT
>-|-|TRBV28|TRBJ1-5
CASRRSDQPQHF
TGTGCCAGCAGGCGAAGTGATCAGCCCCAGCATTTT
>-|-|TRBV11-3|TRBJ2-2
CASSRGRRDGELFF
TGTGCCAGCAGCCGGGGCAGAAGGGACGGGGAGCTGTTTTTT
>-|TRBD1|TRBV5-1|TRBJ1-4
CASSRRGQDNEKLFF
TGCGCCAGCAGCAGGAGGGGACAGGATAATGAAAAACTGTTTTTT
>-|-|TRBV5-1|TRBJ1-2
CASSLATGAKYGYTF
TGCGCCAGCAGCTTGGCCACGGGCGCGAAGTATGGCTACACCTTC
>-|-|TRBV10-1|TRBJ2-1
CASSERTARHEQFF
TGCGCCAGCAGTGAGCGGACAGCTCGACATGAGCAGTTCTTC
>few|TRBD1|TRBV4-1|TRBJ1-4
CASSLGQGNEKLFF
TGCGCCAGCAGCCTTGGACAGGGGAATGAAAAACTGTTTTTT
>-|-|TRBV7-9|TRBJ2-1
CASSLAQGYNEQFF
TGTGCCAGCAGCTTAGCGCAGGGTTACAATGAGCAGTTCTTC
>-|TRBD2|TRBV7-9|TRBJ2-1
CASSFWRGVTYNEQFF
TGTGCCAGCAGCTTCTGGCGGGGGGTTACGTACAATGAGCAGTTCTTC
>once|TRBD2|TRBV14|TRBJ2-5
CASSLGLAGVETQYF
TGTGCCAGCAGCCTGGGACTAGCGGGAGTGGAGACCCAGTACTTC
>-|-|TRBV27|TRBJ2-7
CASSSAREQYF
TGTGCCAGCAGTAGCGCGCGCGAGCAGTACTTC
>-|-|TRBV10-3|TRBJ1-2
CAISESPGYGYTF
TGTGCCATCAGTGAATCCCCAGGCTATGGCTACACCTTC
>-|-|TRBV9|TRBJ2-3
CASSLGAVETDTQYF
TGTGCCAGCAGCCTGGGGGCCGTAGAAACAGATACGCAGTATTTT
>-|TRBD1|TRBV2|TRBJ1-3
CASSLTGASGNTIYF
TGTGCCAGCAGTCTCACAGGGGCCTCTGGAAACACCATATATTTT
>-|-|TRBV7-2|TRBJ2-5
CASSLAAGGQETQYF
TGTGCCAGCAGCTTAGCGGCAGGGGGGCAAGAGACCCAGTACTTC
>-|TRBD1|TRBV9|TRBJ2-3
CASSAGDRTDTQYF
TGTGCCAGCAGCGCCGGGGACAGGACAGATACGCAGTATTTT
>-|-|TRBV5-1|TRBJ2-5
CASSAGQQETQYF
TGCGCCAGCAGCGCCGGACAGCAAGAGACCCAGTACTTC
>-|-|TRBV7-2|TRBJ2-3
CASSLSRGRDTQYF
TGTGCCAGCAGCTTAAGCAGGGGCCGGGATACGCAGTATTTT
>-|TRBD2|TRBV29-1|TRBJ2-1
CSPGGDNYNEQFF
TGCAGCCCGGGGGGGGACAACTACAATGAGCAGTTCTTC